This entry describes one TCR beta chain. The PCR ran on 60 Vbeta and 13 Jbeta primers. The protocol was immunoSEQ multiplex PCR, while the TCRdb copy is restricted to in-frame clones and leaves out a portion. The sample contains about 200,000 clones, around 80% of which appear only once. This sample stems from a study of cytomegalovirus exposure and HLA in healthy donors. Germline CDR1 SGHTA, CDR2 FQGTGA. The length of the CDR3 is 15 residues. With 5 bases clipped from V and 5 bases from J, the junction kept 8 bases outside the gene matches. Sequenced: PBMCs. The TCR was taken from a middle-aged man in good health and CMV-seropositive. V is TRBV7-3 and J is TRBJ2-5; 10 nucleotides match TRBD2. CDR3 in amino acids: CASSTLEAGGETQYF. The CDR3 nucleotides are TGTGCCAGCAGCACCCTCGAAGCGGGAGGGGAGACCCAGTACTTC.